These 25 T cell receptor beta chains came from one sample sequenced in a study of identical twins. TCRdb analysed the 5' RACE reads with MiXCR anew, one entry per CDR3 protein. The sample has hundreds of thousands of distinct CDR3 sequences, over 8.5% seen once; the top ten hold 0.98%. These data also formed part of another study, on yellow fever vaccine responses in identical twins.

Sequenced material: PBMCs. The source of these receptors is a woman aged 18-35 years in good health.

In this sample, this clonotype turned up a few times. The chain recombines TRBV7-2 with TRBJ1-4; D might be TRBD1 (5 bases). CDR3 length equals 16 residues. The ends were cut back, 0 bases at V and 4 bases at J, with 12 bases in the middle. In germline, CDR1 is SGHTA, CDR2 FQGNSA. CDR3 loop: CASSLAAGGINEKLFF. The CDR3 DNA reads as TGTGCCAGCAGCTTAGCGGCCGGGGGGATTAATGAAAAACTGTTTTTT.

The chain links TRBV6-5 to TRBJ2-7; D possibly uses TRBD1 or TRBD2 (6 bases each). The V end lost 0 bases, the J end lost 4 bases, and 10 bases lay between the germline ends. The CDR3 spans 14 residues. The V gene's germline CDR1 is MNHEY and CDR2 SVGAGI. For the CDR3, the DNA is TGTGCCAGCAGTTACTCGGGGGGCGGTTACGAGCAGTACTTC. Its translation: CASSYSGGGYEQYF.

The chain combines TRBV5-1 with TRBJ2-3, with 11 bases aligning to TRBD2. The CDR3 is made up of 17 amino acids. V gave up 0 bases and J gave up 2 bases; unmatched junction bases: 5. From germline, CDR1 is SGHRS and CDR2 YFSETQ. The CDR3: CASSLDSGGVSTDTQYF. Here the CDR3 DNA reads TGCGCCAGCAGCTTGGATAGCGGGGGGGTGTCCACAGATACGCAGTATTTT. The full variable domain, rest sourced from reference TRBV5-1 and TRBJ2-3, is KAGVTQTPRYLIKTRGQQVTLSCSPISGHRSVSWYQQTPGQGLQFLFEYFSETQRNKGNFPGRFSGRQFSNSRSEMNVSTLELGDSALYLCASSLDSGGVSTDTQYFGPGTRLTVL.

This clonotype was seen many times. The rearrangement joins TRBV7-9 to TRBJ2-3; no firm D call. The CDR3 is made up of 14 amino acids. The V and J ends lost 4 bases and 0 bases respectively, with 8 bases between them. Germline V gene sequence: CDR1 SEHNR, CDR2 FQNEAQ (reference sequence). The CDR3 nucleotides are TGTGCCAGCAGCTCCACCGCTAGCACAGATACGCAGTATTTT. Protein product: CASSSTASTDTQYF.

In this sample, this clonotype turned up a few times. V gene TRBV2 combines with J gene TRBJ1-6, with 7 bases matching TRBD1. CDR3 length: 16 amino acids. V was pared by 6 bases and J by 9 bases, with 14 bases of the junction left unmatched. In germline, CDR1 is SNHLY, CDR2 FYNNEI. The CDR3 DNA follows: TGTGCCAGCAGCTATAAAACACAGGGGAGCGGTTCACCCCTCCACTTT. As protein: CASSYKTQGSGSPLHF.

This clonotype was seen a handful of times. V usage is TRBV5-1 and J usage is TRBJ1-1; no firm D call. The V gene's germline CDR1 is SGHRS and CDR2 YFSETQ. Trimming shortened V by 0 bases and J by 1 base, and 10 bases separated the two germline ends. This CDR3 has 15 amino acids. As DNA, the CDR3 is TGCGCCAGCAGCTTGGGACGGACGCCGAACACTGAAGCTTTCTTT. Translation: CASSLGRTPNTEAFF. The full variable domain, rest sourced from reference TRBV5-1 and TRBJ1-1, is KAGVTQTPRYLIKTRGQQVTLSCSPISGHRSVSWYQQTPGQGLQFLFEYFSETQRNKGNFPGRFSGRQFSNSRSEMNVSTLELGDSALYLCASSLGRTPNTEAFFGQGTRLTVV.

This rearrangement joins TRBV20-1 to TRBJ2-5, with D possibly TRBD1 on 5 matching bases. V was cut by 4 bases and J by 11 bases, with 14 bases left in between. The CDR3 contains 11 residues. Germline CDR1 and CDR2: DFQATT and SNEGSKA (reference sequence). CDR3 bases: TGCAGTGCTACAGAAGCACAGGCGCAGTACTTC. Its translation is CSATEAQAQYF.

The chain is built from TRBV28 and TRBJ2-6, with D possibly TRBD1 on 6 matching bases. This CDR3 region has 16 residues. The germline gives CDR1 MDHEN, CDR2 SYDVKM. V lost 10 bases, J lost 4 bases, and 20 bases lay in between. The CDR3 DNA follows: TGTGCCATCCGCCCATACAGGGCGCGAGGGGCCAACGTCCTGACTTTC. Translation: CAIRPYRARGANVLTF.

This clonotype showed up just a few times. The chain joins TRBV11-2 to TRBJ2-3; 8 nucleotides align to TRBD2. Trimming removed 2 bases from V and 4 bases from J; junction bases left unmatched: 8. Germline V CDR1 and CDR2: SGHAT, FQNNGV. The CDR3 loop spans 16 amino acids. Written as DNA, the CDR3 is TGTGCCAGCAGCTTAATGGCGGGAGGAATGGCAGATACGCAGTATTTT. Translated, it gives CASSLMAGGMADTQYF.

The J gene is TRBJ2-7, the V gene TRBV9; 11 nucleotides line up with TRBD2. Germline V gene sequence: CDR1 SGDLS, CDR2 YYNGEE. The V and J ends lost 4 bases and 5 bases, in that order; junction bases with no gene match: 8. This CDR3 spans 15 amino acids. CDR3 nucleotides: TGTGCCAGCAGCCATAGCGGGGGGGCGAGCAACGAGCAGTACTTC. Translation gives CASSHSGGASNEQYF.

The chain is built from TRBV28 and TRBJ2-4; no definite D call. The CDR3 loop spans 14 amino acids. Germline V CDR1 and CDR2: MDHEN, SYDVKM. V was trimmed by 9 bases and J by 0 bases, leaving 12 bases between them. CDR3 coding DNA: TGTGCCAGTCAGACTGATCTAGCCAAAAACATTCAGTACTTC. Translated, it gives CASQTDLAKNIQYF.

This rearrangement joins TRBV6-2 or TRBV6-3 to TRBJ2-1, with 8 positions matching TRBD2. V was pared by 5 bases and J by 2 bases, with 8 bases of the junction left unmatched. CDR3 length: 16 amino acids. Germline V lookup: CDR1 MNHEY, CDR2 SVGEGT. The chain's CDR3 is CASSPSGSGAYNEQFF. CDR3 DNA: TGTGCCAGCAGTCCCTCGGGTAGCGGGGCCTACAATGAGCAGTTCTTC.

This clonotype was detected many times. The CDR3 sequence is CASSQTGTGGRGYTF. The CDR3 DNA reads as TGCGCCAGCAGCCAAACCGGGACAGGGGGTCGGGGCTACACCTTC. This sequence joins TRBV4-3 and TRBJ1-2, with 11 nucleotides matching TRBD1. The CDR3 runs 15 residues. Germline V gene sequence: CDR1 LGHNA, CDR2 YSLEER. J was trimmed by 8 bases and V by 2 bases; bases with no gene match: 7.

This chain connects TRBV7-9 to TRBJ2-7, with 9 nucleotides matching TRBD1. V lost 3 bases and J lost 5; bases outside the gene matches: 5. Germline CDR1 SEHNR, CDR2 FQNEAQ (reference sequence). This CDR3 spans 14 amino acids. This CDR3 reads CASSFRDRAHEQYF. The DNA for the CDR3 is TGTGCCAGCAGCTTCCGGGACAGGGCCCACGAGCAGTACTTC.

The V and J genes are TRBV28 and TRBJ1-2; 8 positions agree with TRBD1. CDR1 is MDHEN, CDR2 SYDVKM, per germline. This CDR3 has 15 residues. The V segment lost 3 bases and the J segment 0 bases; nucleotides outside the gene matches: 3. CDR3 in amino acids: CASSLTGVANYGYTF. For the CDR3, the DNA is TGTGCCAGCAGTTTGACAGGGGTGGCTAACTATGGCTACACCTTC.

This clonotype occurred a few times. The chain recombines TRBV10-1 with TRBJ2-5; 8 bases fit TRBD1. The CDR3 is made up of 16 amino acids. The V and J ends lost 1 base and 5 bases, in that order; junction bases with no gene match: 9. CDR1 WNHNN and CDR2 SYGVQD come from the germline V gene (reference sequence). CDR3 nucleotides: TGCGCCAGCAGTGAGTTTCGGACAGGGTTTTACGAGACCCAGTACTTC. Protein: CASSEFRTGFYETQYF.

This clonotype was picked up many times. Written as DNA, the CDR3 is TGTGCCAGCAGTGGTGACGGATCCCACTTT. The encoded protein is CASSGDGSHF. The rearrangement links TRBV2 to TRBJ1-6; D is ambiguous. Germline-derived CDR1 and CDR2 are SNHLY and FYNNEI. The CDR3 is 10 residues long. Trimming left V 4 bases short and J 18 bases short, with 10 bases between.

Ten or more counts support this clonotype. The rearrangement uses TRBV29-1 and TRBJ2-1; tentatively, D is TRBD1 (5 bases). CDR3 length equals 13 residues. Trimming pared 6 bases from V and 9 bases from J, leaving 18 bases between. Germline CDR1 reads SQVTM; CDR2 reads ANQGSEA. The CDR3 protein is CSVRTNQWFEQFF. The CDR3 DNA reads TGCAGCGTGAGGACAAATCAGTGGTTTGAGCAGTTCTTC.

The chain uses TRBV6-1 and TRBJ2-2, with 9 bases identical to TRBD1. Germline V gives CDR1 MNHNS, CDR2 SASEGT. Trimming took 4 bases from V and 1 from J; bases not matched to a gene: 7. The CDR3 length is 17 residues. The CDR3 DNA is TGTGCCAGCAGTGTCAATTCGGGACAGGGGAACACCGGGGAGCTGTTTTTT. It yields the protein CASSVNSGQGNTGELFF.

This clonotype was seen only a few times. The rearrangement links TRBV15 to TRBJ2-2; 10 bases are shared with TRBD2. Trimming took 4 bases from V and 1 from J; bases not matched to a gene: 9. CDR1 is LNHNV, CDR2 YYDKDF, per germline (reference sequence). The CDR3 runs 18 residues. CDR3: CATSKTRGLAVNTGELFF. The CDR3 DNA sequence: TGTGCCACCAGCAAAACCCGAGGACTAGCGGTGAACACCGGGGAGCTGTTTTTT. The variable domain in full, completed from reference TRBV15 and TRBJ2-2, reads DAMVIQNPRYQVTQFGKPVTLSCSQTLNHNVMYWYQQKSSQAPKLLFHYYDKDFNNEADTPDNFQSRRPNTSFCFLDIRSPGLGDTAMYLCATSKTRGLAVNTGELFFGEGSRLTVL.

The genes are TRBV7-8 and TRBJ2-3, with D possibly TRBD1 on 6 matching bases. Germline V gene sequence: CDR1 SGHVS, CDR2 FQNEAQ. Trimming shortened V by 2 bases and J by 2 bases, and 14 bases separated the two germline ends. The CDR3 consists of 16 residues. The chain's CDR3 is CASSLFETGITDTQYF. CDR3 nucleotides: TGTGCCAGCAGCTTATTCGAGACAGGAATCACAGATACGCAGTATTTT. Using reference TRBV7-8 and TRBJ2-3 for the parts outside the CDR3, the full variable domain is GAGVSQSPRYKVAKRGQDVALRCDPISGHVSLFWYQQALGQGPEFLTYFQNEAQLDKSGLPSDRFFAERPEGSVSTLKIQRTQQEDSAVYLCASSLFETGITDTQYFGPGTRLTVL.

This chain uses TRBV9 with TRBJ2-1, with D perhaps TRBD1 (7 bases). The length of the CDR3 is 15 residues. V dropped 0 bases and J dropped 8 bases, with 15 bases sitting between them. The germline V gene encodes CDR1 SGDLS and CDR2 YYNGEE. In DNA, the CDR3 is TGTGCCAGCAGCGTAGCAGGGGGGCTGCTGGATGAGCAGTTCTTC. Its translation: CASSVAGGLLDEQFF.

In this sample, this clonotype turned up a few times. V usage is TRBV10-3 and J usage is TRBJ2-2; unclear D gene. The CDR3 has 13 residues. Germline V CDR1 and CDR2: ENHRY, SYGVKD. Trimming removed 2 bases at V and 6 bases at J, with 7 bases between. CDR3 DNA sequence: TGTGCCATCAGTGAGGGTAGCCCCGGGGAGCTGTTTTTT. This gives the protein CAISEGSPGELFF.

This clonotype was counted a few times. The chain links TRBV11-2 to TRBJ2-1, with 11 bases identical to TRBD1. The trim removed 0 bases at V and 8 bases at J, leaving 3 bases unmatched. The CDR3 is made up of 15 amino acids. Germline values: CDR1 SGHAT, CDR2 FQNNGV. CDR3 nucleotide sequence: TGTGCCAGCAGCTTAGACAGGACAGGGGGCTATGAGCAGTTCTTC. Protein product: CASSLDRTGGYEQFF.

In its sample, this clonotype was seen a few times. The chain employs TRBV13 and TRBJ2-1; TRBD1 is a possible D gene (5 bases). CDR1 is PRHDT and CDR2 is FYEKMQ in the germline V gene (reference sequence). The CDR3 loop spans 13 amino acids. The V gene lost 5 bases and the J gene lost 7 bases, with 12 bases spanning the gap. The CDR3 region is CASSVGPGNEQFF. CDR3 nucleotides: TGTGCCAGCAGCGTGGGTCCAGGGAATGAGCAGTTCTTC.